This T cell receptor beta chain was identified during a study of graft-versus-host responses after intestinal transplantation. Study-wide findings and caveats: GvH clones were identified in recipient marrow, with some first appearing in ileum or blood.

Notes on this clone: Its specificity is unknown.

Only in-frame clones appear in the TCRdb table, and some are missing; sequencing was by immunoSEQ multiplex PCR. The repertoire consists of fewer than 100,000 clones, with roughly 82% occurring once and the leading ten covering more than 1.4%. This specimen consisted of PBMCs, obtained 255 days after intestinal transplant. The TCR was taken from a human patient who received an intestinal transplant, so some T cells may come from the graft donor.

CDR3 sequence reads: CASGSDREGRNTEAFF. In nucleotides, the CDR3 is TGTGCCAGTGGGTCGGACAGGGAAGGTAGGAACACTGAAGCTTTCTTT. The chain links TRBV19 to TRBJ1-1; 8 bases fit TRBD1. CDR3 length: 16 residues. The J segment lost 1 base and the V segment lost 8 bases, leaving 12 bases of the junction unmatched. CDR1 is LNHDA and CDR2 is SQIVND in the germline V gene (reference sequence).